The clone carrying this TCR beta chain occurred many times. Its target is unknown. Trimming stripped 5 bases from V and 0 bases from J, with 10 bases between. Germline CDR1 and CDR2: SGHTA and FQGTGA. This CDR3 has 14 amino acids. This entry belongs to a study of T cell repertoires in cytomegalovirus infection. Study in general: CMV infection plus the matching HLA type was flagged by public TCR beta signatures. Study results and limitations: HLA-C-restricted, CMV-specific TCR beta clonotypes were dominant ex vivo. Cumulative public TCR beta family frequency identified CMV carriers with the relevant HLA.

Each CDR3 protein gets one entry after TCRdb re-called the reads with MiXCR. The top ten clones hold roughly a quarter of a sample with under 600,000 distinct CDR3 sequences, approximately 15% of them seen once. The gene calls are TRBV7-3 and TRBJ1-1; D is unresolved. The TCR originated in a human donor in good health (CMV status not recorded). Some clones in this sample may be carry-over from other donors' samples. The specimen sequenced was CD8+ T cells from PBMCs. CDR3 protein: CASSPSSMNTEAFF. The CDR3 region has the DNA TGTGCCAGCAGCCCGAGCTCCATGAACACTGAAGCTTTCTTT.